This T cell receptor beta chain was found in a study of blood T cells in healthy people across ages. Many counts were recorded for this clonotype. This CDR3 is 12 amino acids long. Trimming took off 5 bases at V and 5 bases at J, with 8 bases between the two ends. CDR1 and CDR2 from the germline V gene are SGHTA and FQGNSA. Alongside a J-beta primer mix, a sample-barcoded 5' primer served in a second PCR lasting about 7 to 11 cycles. Using its own MiXCR run on the 5' RACE reads, TCRdb lists one record per CDR3 protein. The table shows approximately 670,000 distinct CDR3 sequences, with 40% to 50% occurring only once.

This clonotype was obtained from an elderly man in good health. The chain has TRBV7-2 and TRBJ2-3; D is possibly TRBD1 (6 bases). The sequenced material came from blood. The CDR3 DNA is TGTGCCAGCAGCATCAGGGGAGATACGCAGTATTTT. Its protein is CASSIRGDTQYF. The full variable domain, rest sourced from reference TRBV7-2 and TRBJ2-3, is GAGVSQSPSNKVTEKGKDVELRCDPISGHTALYWYRQSLGQGLEFLIYFQGNSAPDKSGLPSDRFSAERTGGSVSTLTIQRTQQEDSAVYLCASSIRGDTQYFGPGTRLTVL.